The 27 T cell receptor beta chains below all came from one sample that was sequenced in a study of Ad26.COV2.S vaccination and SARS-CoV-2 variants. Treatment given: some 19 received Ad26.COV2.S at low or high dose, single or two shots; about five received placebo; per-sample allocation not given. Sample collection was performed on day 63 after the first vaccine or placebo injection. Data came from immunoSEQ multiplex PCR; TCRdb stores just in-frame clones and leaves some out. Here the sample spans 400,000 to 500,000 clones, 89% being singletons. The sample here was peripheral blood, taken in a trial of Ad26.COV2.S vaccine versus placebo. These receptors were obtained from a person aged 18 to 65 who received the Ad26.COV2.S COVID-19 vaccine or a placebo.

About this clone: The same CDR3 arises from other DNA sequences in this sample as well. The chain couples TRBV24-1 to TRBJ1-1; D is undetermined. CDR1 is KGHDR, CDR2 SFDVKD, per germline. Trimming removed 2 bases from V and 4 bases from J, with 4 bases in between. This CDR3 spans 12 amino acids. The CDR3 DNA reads TGTGCCACCAGTGATTCAGGCACTGAAGCTTTCTTT. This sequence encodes CATSDSGTEAFF.

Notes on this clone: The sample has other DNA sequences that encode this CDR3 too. The CDR3 DNA sequence: TGTGCCAGCAGCTTGGGACGTAACACTGAAGCTTTCTTT. Encoded protein: CASSLGRNTEAFF. J is TRBJ1-1 and V is TRBV5-6; the D is unclear. Deletions cut 0 bases from V and 2 bases from J, with 5 bases between. CDR1 SGHDT and CDR2 YYEEEE come from the germline V gene. The CDR3 runs 13 residues.

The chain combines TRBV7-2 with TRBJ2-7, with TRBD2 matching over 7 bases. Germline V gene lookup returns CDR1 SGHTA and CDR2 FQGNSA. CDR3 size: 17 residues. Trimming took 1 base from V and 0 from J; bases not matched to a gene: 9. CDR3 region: CASSLEGVGTNSYEQYV. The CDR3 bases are TGTGCCAGCAGCTTAGAGGGTGTCGGGACTAACTCCTACGAGCAGTACGTC.

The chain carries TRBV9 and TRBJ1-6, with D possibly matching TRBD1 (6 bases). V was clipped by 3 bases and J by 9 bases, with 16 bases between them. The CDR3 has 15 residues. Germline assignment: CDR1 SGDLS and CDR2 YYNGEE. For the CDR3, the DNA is TGTGCCAGCAGCGAGGGACAAGCCCTAGGTTCACCCCTCCACTTT. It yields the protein CASSEGQALGSPLHF.

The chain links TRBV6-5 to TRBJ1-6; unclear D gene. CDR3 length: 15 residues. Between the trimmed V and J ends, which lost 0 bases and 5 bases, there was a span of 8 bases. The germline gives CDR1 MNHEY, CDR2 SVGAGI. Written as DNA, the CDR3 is TGTGCCAGCAGTTACTCGTATAGGAATAATTCACCCCTCCACTTT. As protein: CASSYSYRNNSPLHF.

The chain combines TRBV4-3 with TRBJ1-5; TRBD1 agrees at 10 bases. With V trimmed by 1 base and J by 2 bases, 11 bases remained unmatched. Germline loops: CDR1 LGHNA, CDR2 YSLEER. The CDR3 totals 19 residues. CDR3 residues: CASSQGSGTGDFRNQPQHF. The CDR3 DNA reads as TGCGCCAGCAGCCAAGGTAGTGGGACAGGGGATTTTCGCAATCAGCCCCAGCATTTT.

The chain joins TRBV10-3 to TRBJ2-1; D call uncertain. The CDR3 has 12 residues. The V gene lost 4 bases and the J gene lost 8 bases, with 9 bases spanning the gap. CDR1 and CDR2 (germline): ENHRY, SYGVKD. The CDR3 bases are TGTGCCATCAGTGGGACGTTCTATGAGCAGTTCTTC. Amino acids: CAISGTFYEQFF.

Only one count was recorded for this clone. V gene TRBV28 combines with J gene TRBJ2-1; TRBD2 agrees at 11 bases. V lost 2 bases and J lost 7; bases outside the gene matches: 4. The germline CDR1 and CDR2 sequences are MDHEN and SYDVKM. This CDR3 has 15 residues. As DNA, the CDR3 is TGTGCCAGCAGTTTAATTAGCGGGAGGGTTAATGAGCAGTTCTTC. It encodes CASSLISGRVNEQFF.

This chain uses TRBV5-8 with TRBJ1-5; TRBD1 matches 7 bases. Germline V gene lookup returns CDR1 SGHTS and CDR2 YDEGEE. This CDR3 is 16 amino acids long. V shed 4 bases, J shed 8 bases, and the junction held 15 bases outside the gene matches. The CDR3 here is CASSPGTVPSVEPQHF. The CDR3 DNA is TGTGCCAGCAGCCCGGGGACAGTGCCCTCAGTGGAGCCCCAGCATTTT. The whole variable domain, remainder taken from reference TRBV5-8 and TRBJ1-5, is EAGVTQSPTHLIKTRGQQATLRCSPISGHTSVYWYQQALGLGLQFLLWYDEGEERNRGNFPPRFSGRQFPNYSSELNVNALELEDSALYLCASSPGTVPSVEPQHFGDGTRLSIL.

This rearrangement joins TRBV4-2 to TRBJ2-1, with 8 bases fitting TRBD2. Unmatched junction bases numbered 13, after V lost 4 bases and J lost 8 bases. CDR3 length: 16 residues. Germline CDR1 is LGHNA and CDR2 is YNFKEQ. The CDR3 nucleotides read TGTGCCAGCAGCCCGGGGCGTGACGGGAGGGACGATGAGCAGTTCTTC. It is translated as CASSPGRDGRDDEQFF.

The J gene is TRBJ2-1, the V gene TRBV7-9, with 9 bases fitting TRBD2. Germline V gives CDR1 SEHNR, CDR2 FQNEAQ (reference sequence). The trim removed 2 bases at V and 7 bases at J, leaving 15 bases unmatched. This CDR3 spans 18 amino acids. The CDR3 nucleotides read TGTGCCAGCAGCTTACGTGCTAGCGGGGTCCGCCGGGGGAATGAGCAGTTCTTC. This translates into CASSLRASGVRRGNEQFF.

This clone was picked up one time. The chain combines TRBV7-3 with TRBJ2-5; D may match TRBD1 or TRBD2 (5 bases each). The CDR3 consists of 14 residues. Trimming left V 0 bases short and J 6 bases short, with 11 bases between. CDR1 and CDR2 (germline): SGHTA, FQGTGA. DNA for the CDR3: TGTGCCAGCAGCTTAACCAGGGACGAAAAGACCCAGTACTTC. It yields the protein CASSLTRDEKTQYF.

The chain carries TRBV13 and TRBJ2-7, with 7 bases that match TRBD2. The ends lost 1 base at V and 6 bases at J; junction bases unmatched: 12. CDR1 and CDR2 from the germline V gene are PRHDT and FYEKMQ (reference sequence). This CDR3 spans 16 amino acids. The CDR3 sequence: CASSLESSGLPSEQYV. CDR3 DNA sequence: TGTGCCAGCAGCTTAGAGTCTAGCGGCCTGCCGAGCGAGCAGTACGTC.

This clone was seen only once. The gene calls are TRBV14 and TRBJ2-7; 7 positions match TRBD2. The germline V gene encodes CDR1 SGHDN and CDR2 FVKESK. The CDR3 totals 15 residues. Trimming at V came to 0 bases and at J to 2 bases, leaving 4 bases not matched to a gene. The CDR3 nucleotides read TGTGCCAGCAGCCAAGATGGGGGGGGTACCTACGAGCAGTACGTC. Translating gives CASSQDGGGTYEQYV.

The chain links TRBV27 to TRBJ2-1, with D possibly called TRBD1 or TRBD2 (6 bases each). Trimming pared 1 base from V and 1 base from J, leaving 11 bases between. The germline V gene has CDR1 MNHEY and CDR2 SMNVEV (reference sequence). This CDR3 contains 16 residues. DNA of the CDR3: TGTGCCAGCAGTTTATTAGGGGGGCTGTCCTACAATGAGCAGTTCTTC. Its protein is CASSLLGGLSYNEQFF.

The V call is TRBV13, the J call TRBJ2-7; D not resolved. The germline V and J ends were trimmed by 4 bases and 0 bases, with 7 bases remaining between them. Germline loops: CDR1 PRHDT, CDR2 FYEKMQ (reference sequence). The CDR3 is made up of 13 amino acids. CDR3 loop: CASSSGRSYEQYV. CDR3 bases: TGTGCCAGCAGCTCTGGACGCTCCTACGAGCAGTACGTC.

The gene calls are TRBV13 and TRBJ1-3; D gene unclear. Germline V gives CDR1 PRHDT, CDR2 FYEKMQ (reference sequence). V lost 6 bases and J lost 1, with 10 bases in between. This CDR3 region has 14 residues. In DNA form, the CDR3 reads TGTGCCAGCAGATCCTGGACGTCTGGAAACACCATATATTTT. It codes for CASRSWTSGNTIYF.

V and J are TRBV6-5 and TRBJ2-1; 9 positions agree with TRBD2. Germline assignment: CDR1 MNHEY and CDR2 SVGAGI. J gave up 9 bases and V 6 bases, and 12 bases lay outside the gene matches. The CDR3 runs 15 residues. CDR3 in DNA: TGTGCCAGCAGCCTCGTAGCGGGAGTTAGGGGTGAGCAGTTCTTC. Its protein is CASSLVAGVRGEQFF.

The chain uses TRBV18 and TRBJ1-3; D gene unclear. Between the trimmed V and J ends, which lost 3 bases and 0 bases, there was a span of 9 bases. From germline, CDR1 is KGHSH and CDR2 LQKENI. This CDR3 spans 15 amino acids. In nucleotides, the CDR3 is TGTGCCAGCTCACCGGCCTCGGGCTCTGGAAACACCATATATTTT. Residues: CASSPASGSGNTIYF.

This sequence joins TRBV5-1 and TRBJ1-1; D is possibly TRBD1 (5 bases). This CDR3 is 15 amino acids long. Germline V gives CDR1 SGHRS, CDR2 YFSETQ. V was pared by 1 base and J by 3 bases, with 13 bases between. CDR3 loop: CASSLFQGTDTEAFF. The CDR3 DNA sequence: TGCGCCAGCAGCTTGTTCCAGGGCACGGACACTGAAGCTTTCTTT.

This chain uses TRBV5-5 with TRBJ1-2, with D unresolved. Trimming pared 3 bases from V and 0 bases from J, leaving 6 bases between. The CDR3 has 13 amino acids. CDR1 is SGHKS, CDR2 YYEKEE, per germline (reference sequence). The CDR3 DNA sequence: TGTGCCAGCAGCTACCTAACTAACTATGGCTACACCTTC. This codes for CASSYLTNYGYTF.

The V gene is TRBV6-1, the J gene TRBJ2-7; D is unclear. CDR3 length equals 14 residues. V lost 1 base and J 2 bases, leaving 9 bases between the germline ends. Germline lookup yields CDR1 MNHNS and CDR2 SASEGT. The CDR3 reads CASSEVLTPYEQYF. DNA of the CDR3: TGTGCCAGCAGTGAAGTATTAACCCCCTACGAGCAGTACTTC.

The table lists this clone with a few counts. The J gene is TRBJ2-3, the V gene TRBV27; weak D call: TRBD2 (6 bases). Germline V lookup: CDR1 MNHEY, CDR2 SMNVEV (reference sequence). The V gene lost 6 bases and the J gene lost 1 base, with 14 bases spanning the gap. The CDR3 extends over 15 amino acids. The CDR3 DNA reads TGTGCCAGCAGCGAACCGGGACTTGGCACAGATACGCAGTATTTT. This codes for CASSEPGLGTDTQYF.

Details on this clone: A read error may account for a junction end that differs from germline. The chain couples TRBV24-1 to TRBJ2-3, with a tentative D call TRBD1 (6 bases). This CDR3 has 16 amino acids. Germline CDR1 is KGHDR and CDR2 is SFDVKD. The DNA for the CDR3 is TGTGCCACCGGTGATCCTAGGGGGATTGGTACAGATACGCAGTATTTT. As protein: CATGDPRGIGTDTQYF.

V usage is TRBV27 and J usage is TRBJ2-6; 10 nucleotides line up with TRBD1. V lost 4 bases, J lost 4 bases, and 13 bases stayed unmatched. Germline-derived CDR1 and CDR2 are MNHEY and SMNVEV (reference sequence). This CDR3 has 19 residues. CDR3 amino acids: CASSSQFAGTGAGANVLTF. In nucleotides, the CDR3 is TGTGCCAGCAGTTCTCAATTTGCAGGGACAGGGGCAGGGGCCAACGTCCTGACTTTC.

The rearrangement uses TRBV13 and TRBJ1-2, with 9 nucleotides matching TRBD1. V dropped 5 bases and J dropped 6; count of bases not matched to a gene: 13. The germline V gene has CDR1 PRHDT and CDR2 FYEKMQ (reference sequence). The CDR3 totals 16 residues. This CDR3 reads CASSPLGTGTDDGYTF. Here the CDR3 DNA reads TGTGCCAGCAGCCCCCTCGGGACAGGGACCGACGATGGCTACACCTTC.

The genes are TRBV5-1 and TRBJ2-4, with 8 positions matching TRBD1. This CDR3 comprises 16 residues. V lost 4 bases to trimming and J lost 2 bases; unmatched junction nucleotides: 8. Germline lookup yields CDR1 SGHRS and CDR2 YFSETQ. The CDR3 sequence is CASSPIGQGSKNIQYF. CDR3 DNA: TGCGCCAGCAGCCCAATTGGACAGGGATCCAAAAACATTCAGTACTTC.